The entry below describes one T cell receptor (beta chain). The data were obtained in a study of T cell changes during pregnancy in multiple sclerosis. The protocol was immunoSEQ multiplex PCR, while the TCRdb copy is restricted to in-frame clones and leaves out a portion. The sample consists of about 86,000 clones, 75% to 95% of them appearing once. The germline V and J ends were trimmed by 7 bases and 2 bases, with 12 bases remaining between them. The CDR3 spans 15 residues. Germline CDR1 is SGHTA and CDR2 is FQGNSA. The chain uses TRBV7-2 and TRBJ2-6; D is ambiguous. The clonotype originates from a female donor in good health, enrolled as a control in a pregnancy study. The sequencing used peripheral blood, collected in the first trimester of pregnancy. CDR3 DNA sequence: TGTGCCAGCAACCCGGTCCGGGCTGGGGCCAACGTCCTGACTTTC. This encodes CASNPVRAGANVLTF.